One sample yielded the 26 T cell receptor beta chains listed below, sequenced in a study of neoadjuvant nivolumab and ipilimumab in lung cancer. Sequenced by immunoSEQ multiplex PCR; TCRdb stores in-frame clones only, minus some. The sample has fewer than 30,000 clones, about 81% seen once. The starting material was tumor tissue, obtained after neoadjuvant nivolumab, alone or with ipilimumab, at or shortly before surgery. The receptors derive from an adult with non-small cell lung cancer.

The J gene is TRBJ2-1, the V gene TRBV7-9; TRBD1 agrees at 9 bases. The V and J ends lost 2 bases and 4 bases, in that order; junction bases with no gene match: 6. Germline V gives CDR1 SEHNR, CDR2 FQNEAQ (reference sequence). There are 16 residues in the CDR3. The CDR3 nucleotides are TGTGCCAGCAGCTTATACGGGACAGGGTTTTACAATGAGCAGTTCTTC. This sequence encodes CASSLYGTGFYNEQFF.

The chain combines TRBV2 with TRBJ2-1; no firm D call. The V end lost 2 bases, the J end lost 0 bases, and 11 bases lay between the germline ends. The germline V gene encodes CDR1 SNHLY and CDR2 FYNNEI. The CDR3 has 16 residues. CDR3 in DNA: TGTGCCAGCAGTGAACGGCGGAAGAGCTCCTACAATGAGCAGTTCTTC. Translated, it gives CASSERRKSSYNEQFF. Together with reference TRBV2 and TRBJ2-1, the CDR3 gives the full variable domain: EPEVTQTPSHQVTQMGQEVILRCVPISNHLYFYWYRQILGQKVEFLVSFYNNEISEKSEIFDDQFSVERPDGSNFTLKIRSTKLEDSAMYFCASSERRKSSYNEQFFGPGTRLTVL.

This clone was recorded once. The chain is built from TRBV7-8 and TRBJ2-2, with TRBD2 identical over 14 bases. The trim removed 7 bases at V and 5 bases at J, leaving 3 bases unmatched. The CDR3 contains 15 residues. Germline-derived CDR1 and CDR2 are SGHVS and FQNEAQ. As DNA, the CDR3 is TGTGCCAGCAACAGACTAGCGGGAGGGACCGGGGAGCTGTTTTTT. This gives the protein CASNRLAGGTGELFF.

This chain connects TRBV13 to TRBJ2-1; D may be TRBD1 (5 bases). Germline V gene sequence: CDR1 PRHDT, CDR2 FYEKMQ (reference sequence). CDR3 size: 14 residues. V was clipped by 5 bases and J by 5 bases, with 13 bases between them. The CDR3 loop is CASSQDSLNNEQFF. The CDR3, as DNA: TGTGCCAGCAGCCAAGACAGCCTTAACAATGAGCAGTTCTTC.

This clone was seen a single time. The rearrangement joins TRBV11-2 to TRBJ2-3; TRBD2 might be the D (6 bases). CDR1 SGHAT and CDR2 FQNNGV come from the germline V gene. The CDR3 covers 13 residues. Trimming cost V 4 bases and J 5 bases, with 10 bases left between them. CDR3 coding DNA: TGTGCCAGCAGCTGGACCGGGGGAGATACGCAGTATTTT. Encoded protein: CASSWTGGDTQYF.

The chain recombines TRBV30 with TRBJ2-1; D possibly corresponds to TRBD2 (6 bases). Trimming left V 5 bases short and J 0 bases short, with 17 bases between. Germline values: CDR1 GTSNPN, CDR2 SVGIG (reference sequence). The CDR3 is 16 residues long. The CDR3 spells CAWGGDPYSSYNEQFF. The CDR3 coding sequence is TGTGCCTGGGGAGGGGACCCCTACAGCTCCTACAATGAGCAGTTCTTC.

The chain uses TRBV2 and TRBJ2-2; 7 bases match TRBD1. The germline V gene encodes CDR1 SNHLY and CDR2 FYNNEI. V shed 2 bases, J shed 3 bases, and the junction held 3 bases outside the gene matches. The CDR3 consists of 15 residues. CDR3 nucleotide sequence: TGTGCCAGCAGTGAATGGGGACAGTACACCGGGGAGCTGTTTTTT. It codes for CASSEWGQYTGELFF.

The gene calls are TRBV18 and TRBJ2-7; 9 bases are shared with TRBD2. CDR3 size: 14 residues. V lost 2 bases and J lost 2; bases outside the gene matches: 1. Germline V CDR1 and CDR2: KGHSH, LQKENI. In DNA form, the CDR3 reads TGTGCCAGCTCACCAAGCGGGAGGCCCTACGAGCAGTACTTC. Translation: CASSPSGRPYEQYF.

V usage is TRBV19 and J usage is TRBJ2-5, with 7 nucleotides matching TRBD2. Germline V gives CDR1 LNHDA, CDR2 SQIVND (reference sequence). The CDR3 runs to 14 residues. J lost 4 bases, V lost 5 bases, and 7 bases had no gene match. This CDR3 reads CASSPGASGETQYF. Written as DNA, the CDR3 is TGTGCCAGTAGTCCTGGGGCTAGCGGAGAGACCCAGTACTTC.

CDR3 coding DNA: TGTGCCAGCAGCCGGGACAGGGGGCGTGGTGAAAAACTGTTTTTT. This gives the protein CASSRDRGRGEKLFF. The chain uses TRBV7-9 and TRBJ1-4; 12 nucleotides align to TRBD1. V shed 5 bases, J shed 7 bases, and the junction held 5 bases outside the gene matches. CDR1 is SEHNR, CDR2 FQNEAQ, per germline (reference sequence). The CDR3 is made up of 15 amino acids.

The chain uses TRBV5-6 and TRBJ2-7; TRBD2 matches 10 bases. CDR3 length: 16 residues. The V and J ends lost 5 bases and 1 base, in that order; junction bases with no gene match: 9. Germline CDR1 is SGHDT and CDR2 is YYEEEE. The CDR3 sequence: CASSTVAGLASYEQYF. CDR3 DNA sequence: TGTGCCAGCAGTACCGTCGCGGGACTAGCGTCCTACGAGCAGTACTTC. Based on the CDR3 plus reference TRBV5-6 and TRBJ2-7, the full variable domain is DAGVTQSPTHLIKTRGQQVTLRCSPKSGHDTVSWYQQALGQGPQFIFQYYEEEERQRGNFPDRFSGHQFPNYSSELNVNALLLGDSALYLCASSTVAGLASYEQYFGPGTRLTVT.

This clone was recorded only once. This sequence joins TRBV11-1 and TRBJ1-2; 9 bases line up with TRBD1. CDR3 size: 16 residues. The V gene end was trimmed by 5 bases and the J gene end by 8 bases; junction bases not matched to a gene: 15. Germline-derived CDR1 and CDR2 are SGHAT and FQDESV (reference sequence). The CDR3 DNA follows: TGTGCCAGCAGCCATTTTACAGGGGGCGCTTCGCTAGGCTACACCTTC. This sequence encodes CASSHFTGGASLGYTF.

This chain joins TRBV11-2 and TRBJ1-2; 8 bases are a match to TRBD1. The V gene's germline CDR1 is SGHAT and CDR2 FQNNGV. Losses at the gene ends were 6 bases for V and 6 bases for J; bases not matched to a gene: 9. This CDR3 is 14 amino acids long. In DNA form, the CDR3 reads TGTGCCAGCAGTTTGACAGGGGAGTTGGATGGCTACACCTTC. Amino acids: CASSLTGELDGYTF.

This chain links TRBV7-9 with TRBJ2-7; 7 bases are a match to TRBD1. The CDR3 extends over 14 amino acids. CDR1 is SEHNR and CDR2 is FQNEAQ in the germline V gene (reference sequence). The J segment lost 5 bases and the V segment lost 5 bases, leaving 9 bases of the junction unmatched. The CDR3 loop reads CASSPGQVGDEQYF. In DNA, the CDR3 is TGTGCCAGCAGCCCTGGACAGGTGGGGGACGAGCAGTACTTC.

CDR3 amino acids: CASSQAGTPNYGYTF. In DNA form, the CDR3 reads TGTGCCAGCAGCCAAGCAGGGACGCCCAACTATGGCTACACCTTC. This chain joins TRBV4-2 and TRBJ1-2; D may be TRBD1 (5 bases). Germline V gene data show CDR1 as LGHNA and CDR2 as YNFKEQ. Deletions cut 1 base from V and 2 bases from J, with 11 bases between. CDR3 length: 15 amino acids.

V is TRBV5-4 and J is TRBJ2-7, with TRBD2 matching over 8 bases. The CDR3 runs 16 residues. Germline CDR1 SGHNT, CDR2 YYREEE (reference sequence). Trimming removed 0 bases from V and 3 bases from J; junction bases left unmatched: 8. CDR3 region: CASSLGGSGTRYEQYF. The CDR3 DNA reads as TGTGCCAGCAGCTTGGGTGGTAGCGGGACACGCTACGAGCAGTACTTC.

The rearrangement links TRBV5-1 to TRBJ2-3; TRBD1 matches at 8 bases. Trimming took 3 bases from V and 0 from J; bases not matched to a gene: 3. Germline V gene data show CDR1 as SGHRS and CDR2 as YFSETQ. CDR3 size: 15 residues. The CDR3 nucleotides read TGCGCCAGCAGCTCTACAGGGGGAAGCACAGATACGCAGTATTTT. The encoded protein is CASSSTGGSTDTQYF. Supplemented by reference TRBV5-1 and TRBJ2-3, the full variable domain reads KAGVTQTPRYLIKTRGQQVTLSCSPISGHRSVSWYQQTPGQGLQFLFEYFSETQRNKGNFPGRFSGRQFSNSRSEMNVSTLELGDSALYLCASSSTGGSTDTQYFGPGTRLTVL.

V usage is TRBV28 and J usage is TRBJ1-1; the D is unclear. Germline assignment: CDR1 MDHEN and CDR2 SYDVKM. The V and J ends lost 2 bases and 2 bases respectively, with 9 bases between them. This CDR3 is 14 amino acids long. As DNA, the CDR3 is TGTGCCAGCAGTTTAAGCAGGAGTAACACTGAAGCTTTCTTT. Amino acid sequence: CASSLSRSNTEAFF.

CDR3 in amino acids: CASSPYAAGLPDTQYF. CDR3 in DNA: TGTGCCAGCAGCCCTTACGCAGCGGGGTTACCAGATACGCAGTATTTT. J is TRBJ2-3 and V is TRBV7-8; TRBD2 aligns across 7 bases. This CDR3 contains 16 residues. Looked up from germline, CDR1 is SGHVS and CDR2 is FQNEAQ. Losses at the gene ends were 5 bases for V and 4 bases for J; bases not matched to a gene: 12.

The chain combines TRBV30 with TRBJ2-2, with D perhaps TRBD1 (5 bases). V lost 4 bases, J lost 1 base, and 10 bases lay in between. Germline values: CDR1 GTSNPN, CDR2 SVGIG (reference sequence). The CDR3 has 14 amino acids. CDR3 in amino acids: CAWTRTRNTGELFF. CDR3 DNA sequence: TGTGCCTGGACCAGGACAAGGAACACCGGGGAGCTGTTTTTT.

The J gene is TRBJ2-5, the V gene TRBV5-4; TRBD2 matches at 8 bases. This CDR3 has 15 amino acids. Germline V gene data show CDR1 as SGHNT and CDR2 as YYREEE (reference sequence). Trimming took 0 bases from V and 5 from J; bases not matched to a gene: 6. CDR3 region: CASSLGGRKRETQYF. CDR3 nucleotide sequence: TGTGCCAGCAGCTTGGGCGGGAGGAAGCGTGAGACCCAGTACTTC.

The chain carries TRBV14 and TRBJ1-2; the D is unclear. CDR1 SGHDN and CDR2 FVKESK come from the germline V gene. The CDR3 runs to 13 residues. The V and J ends lost 0 bases and 8 bases respectively, with 10 bases between them. CDR3 DNA: TGTGCCAGCAGCCAAGATTTAGGGTTGGGCTACACCTTC. Translated: CASSQDLGLGYTF.

The chain recombines TRBV30 with TRBJ1-5, with D hard to call. Germline CDR1 GTSNPN, CDR2 SVGIG (reference sequence). This CDR3 region has 13 residues. The V end lost 0 bases, the J end lost 4 bases, and 7 bases lay between the germline ends. The CDR3 region is CAWSVRDNQPQHF. The CDR3 DNA reads as TGTGCCTGGAGTGTTAGGGATAATCAGCCCCAGCATTTT. The complete variable domain, with remaining parts taken from reference TRBV30 and TRBJ1-5, reads SQTIHQWPATLVQPVGSPLSLECTVEGTSNPNLYWYRQAAGRGLQLLFYSVGIGQISSEVPQNLSASRPQDRQFILSSKKLLLSDSGFYLCAWSVRDNQPQHFGDGTRLSIL.

The chain uses TRBV29-1 and TRBJ1-2, with D perhaps matching TRBD1 (5 bases). Trimming stripped 6 bases from V and 8 bases from J, with 13 bases between. CDR1 SQVTM and CDR2 ANQGSEA come from the germline V gene. The CDR3 spans 11 residues. The CDR3 sequence: CSVWDHGGYTF. CDR3 nucleotide sequence: TGCAGCGTCTGGGACCACGGGGGCTACACCTTC.

The chain links TRBV5-1 to TRBJ2-5; D is undetermined. Trimming took 0 bases from V and 2 from J, leaving 11 bases between them. Germline V gene lookup returns CDR1 SGHRS and CDR2 YFSETQ. The CDR3 consists of 15 residues. The CDR3 DNA reads TGCGCCAGCAGCTTGGAAGGTCTTAGACAAGAGACCCAGTACTTC. This codes for CASSLEGLRQETQYF.

V is TRBV18 and J is TRBJ2-3, with a possible D match to TRBD2 (6 bases). Germline CDR1 and CDR2: KGHSH and LQKENI. V was clipped by 4 bases and J by 3 bases, with 14 bases between them. This CDR3 comprises 15 residues. CDR3 in DNA: TGTGCCAGCTCACACGAACGGGGGTCTACAGATACGCAGTATTTT. Its translation: CASSHERGSTDTQYF.